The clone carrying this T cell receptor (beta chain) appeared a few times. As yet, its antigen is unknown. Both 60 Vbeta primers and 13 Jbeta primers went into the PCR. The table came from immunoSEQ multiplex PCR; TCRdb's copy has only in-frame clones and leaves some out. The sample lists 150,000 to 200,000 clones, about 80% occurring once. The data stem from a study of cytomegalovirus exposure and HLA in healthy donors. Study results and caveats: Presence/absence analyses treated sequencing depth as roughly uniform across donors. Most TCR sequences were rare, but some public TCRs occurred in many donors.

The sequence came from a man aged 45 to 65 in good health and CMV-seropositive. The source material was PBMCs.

The CDR3 region has the DNA TGTGCCAGCTCACCACGAGGGGGGGAAAGCTCCTACGAGCAGTACGTC. Encoded protein: CASSPRGGESSYEQYV. The gene calls are TRBV18 and TRBJ2-7; D may be TRBD2 (7 bases). Germline CDR1 reads KGHSH; CDR2 reads LQKENI. The CDR3 is 16 amino acids. The V end was cut by 1 base, the J end by 0 bases, with 13 bases between.